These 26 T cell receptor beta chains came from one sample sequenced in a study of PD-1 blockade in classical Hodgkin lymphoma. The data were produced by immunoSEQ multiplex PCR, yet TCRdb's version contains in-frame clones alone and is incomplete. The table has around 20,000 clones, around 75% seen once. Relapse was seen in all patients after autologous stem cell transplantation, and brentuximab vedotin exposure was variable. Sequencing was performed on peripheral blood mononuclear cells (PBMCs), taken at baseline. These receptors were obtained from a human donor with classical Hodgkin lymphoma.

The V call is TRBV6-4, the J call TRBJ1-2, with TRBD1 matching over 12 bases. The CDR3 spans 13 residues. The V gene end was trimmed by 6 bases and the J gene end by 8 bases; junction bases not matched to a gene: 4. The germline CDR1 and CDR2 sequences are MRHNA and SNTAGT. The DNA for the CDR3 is TGTGCCAGCAGGGAAGGGACAGGGGGCGGCTACACCTTC. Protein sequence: CASREGTGGGYTF.

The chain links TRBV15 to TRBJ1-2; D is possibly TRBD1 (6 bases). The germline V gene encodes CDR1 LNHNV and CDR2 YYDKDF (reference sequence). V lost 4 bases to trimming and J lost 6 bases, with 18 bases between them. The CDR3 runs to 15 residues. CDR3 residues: CATSTTGLLQNGYTF. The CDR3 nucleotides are TGTGCCACCAGCACCACAGGGCTTTTACAGAATGGCTACACCTTC.

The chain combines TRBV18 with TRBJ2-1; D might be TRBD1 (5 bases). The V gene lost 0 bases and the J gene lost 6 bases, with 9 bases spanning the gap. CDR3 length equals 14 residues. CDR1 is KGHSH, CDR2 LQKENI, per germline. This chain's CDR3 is CASSPPSRANEQFF. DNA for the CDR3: TGTGCCAGCTCACCACCGTCCAGGGCCAATGAGCAGTTCTTC.

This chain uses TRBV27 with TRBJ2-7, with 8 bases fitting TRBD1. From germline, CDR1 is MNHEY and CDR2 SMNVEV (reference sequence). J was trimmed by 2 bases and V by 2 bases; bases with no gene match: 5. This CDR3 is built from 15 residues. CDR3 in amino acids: CASSLRETGAYEQYF. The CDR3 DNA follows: TGTGCCAGCAGTTTAAGGGAGACAGGGGCCTACGAGCAGTACTTC.

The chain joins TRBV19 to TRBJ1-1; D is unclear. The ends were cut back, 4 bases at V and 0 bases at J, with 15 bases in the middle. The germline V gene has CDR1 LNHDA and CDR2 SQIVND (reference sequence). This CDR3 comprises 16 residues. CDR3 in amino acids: CASSTFLSEMNTEAFF. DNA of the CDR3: TGTGCCAGTAGTACCTTTCTATCAGAGATGAACACTGAAGCTTTCTTT.

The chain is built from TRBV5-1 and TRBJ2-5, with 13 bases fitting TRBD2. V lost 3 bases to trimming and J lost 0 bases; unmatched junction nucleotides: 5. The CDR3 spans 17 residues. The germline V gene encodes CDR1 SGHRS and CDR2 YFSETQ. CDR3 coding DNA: TGCGCCAGCAGCTCGGGACTAGCGGGACGGTACCAAGAGACCCAGTACTTC. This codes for CASSSGLAGRYQETQYF.

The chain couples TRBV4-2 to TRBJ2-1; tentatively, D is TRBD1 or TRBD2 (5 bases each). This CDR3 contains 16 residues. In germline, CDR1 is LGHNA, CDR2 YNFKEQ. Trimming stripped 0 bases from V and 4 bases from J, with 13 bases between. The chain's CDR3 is CASSQEPLGAYNEQFF. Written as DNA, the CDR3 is TGTGCCAGCAGCCAAGAACCCCTCGGGGCTTACAATGAGCAGTTCTTC.

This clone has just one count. The CDR3 loop reads CASSYAGSSYEQYF. CDR3 DNA sequence: TGTGCCAGCAGTTACGCAGGGTCCTCCTACGAGCAGTACTTC. V is TRBV6-6 and J is TRBJ2-7, with a possible D match to TRBD1 (5 bases). From germline, CDR1 is MNHNY and CDR2 SVGAGI (reference sequence). V dropped 2 bases and J dropped 0 bases, with 8 bases sitting between them. The CDR3 is 14 residues long.

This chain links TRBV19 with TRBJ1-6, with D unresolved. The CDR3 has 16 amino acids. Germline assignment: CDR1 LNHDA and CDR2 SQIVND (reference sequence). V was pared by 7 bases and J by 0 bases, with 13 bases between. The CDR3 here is CASNYGTSSYNSPLHF. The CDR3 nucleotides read TGTGCCAGTAACTATGGAACGAGCTCCTATAATTCACCCCTCCACTTT.

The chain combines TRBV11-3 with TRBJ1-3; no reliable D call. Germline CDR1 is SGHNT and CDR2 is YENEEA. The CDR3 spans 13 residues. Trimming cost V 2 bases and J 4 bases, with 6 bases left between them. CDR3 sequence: CASSLTWGNTIYF. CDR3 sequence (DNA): TGTGCCAGCAGCTTAACTTGGGGAAACACCATATATTTT. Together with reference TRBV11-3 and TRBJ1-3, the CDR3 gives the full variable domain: EAGVVQSPRYKIIEKKQPVAFWCNPISGHNTLYWYLQNLGQGPELLIRYENEEAVDDSQLPKDRFSAERLKGVDSTLKIQPAELGDSAVYLCASSLTWGNTIYFGEGSWLTVV.

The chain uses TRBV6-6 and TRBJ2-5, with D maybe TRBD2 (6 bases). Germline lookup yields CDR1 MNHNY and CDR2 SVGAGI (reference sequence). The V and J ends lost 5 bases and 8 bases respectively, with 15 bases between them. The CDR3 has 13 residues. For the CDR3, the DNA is TGTGCCAGCAGTCCGCCAGGGCGGGGTACCCAGTACTTC. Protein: CASSPPGRGTQYF.

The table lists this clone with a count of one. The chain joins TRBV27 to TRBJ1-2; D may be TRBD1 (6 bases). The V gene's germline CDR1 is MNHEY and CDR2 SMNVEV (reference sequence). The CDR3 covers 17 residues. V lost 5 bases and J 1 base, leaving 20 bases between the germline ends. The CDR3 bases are TGTGCCAGCAGTCCACCGAGGACAGCCTTAAGTAACTATGGCTACACCTTC. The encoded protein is CASSPPRTALSNYGYTF.

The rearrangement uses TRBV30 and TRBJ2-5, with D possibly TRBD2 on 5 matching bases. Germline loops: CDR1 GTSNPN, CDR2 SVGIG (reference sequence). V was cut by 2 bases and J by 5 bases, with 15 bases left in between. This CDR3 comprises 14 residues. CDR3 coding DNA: TGTGCCTGGAGTCAGTCTCGCGGCGGGGAGACCCAGTACTTC. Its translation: CAWSQSRGGETQYF.

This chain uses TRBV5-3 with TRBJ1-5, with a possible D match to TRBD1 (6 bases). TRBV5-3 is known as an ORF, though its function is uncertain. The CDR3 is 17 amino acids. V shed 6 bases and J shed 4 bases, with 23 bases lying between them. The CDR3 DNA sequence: TGTGCCAGAATCCTGCTCCGGGGGGCTTCCCCAAATCAGCCCCAGCATTTT. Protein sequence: CARILLRGASPNQPQHF.

CDR3 loop: CASSEWGQNYGYTF. In DNA form, the CDR3 reads TGTGCCAGCAGTGAATGGGGACAGAACTATGGCTACACCTTC. The rearrangement joins TRBV25-1 to TRBJ1-2; 7 nucleotides align to TRBD1. Per the germline V gene, CDR1 is MGHDK and CDR2 is SYGVNS. The J segment lost 2 bases and the V segment lost 1 base, leaving 1 base of the junction unmatched. The CDR3 is 14 residues long.

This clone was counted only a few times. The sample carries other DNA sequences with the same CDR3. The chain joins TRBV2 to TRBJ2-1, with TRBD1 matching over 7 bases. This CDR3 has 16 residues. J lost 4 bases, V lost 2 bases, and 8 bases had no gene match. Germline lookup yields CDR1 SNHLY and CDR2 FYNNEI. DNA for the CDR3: TGTGCCAGCAGTGAATCGGCAGGGGGTTTTTACAATGAGCAGTTCTTC. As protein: CASSESAGGFYNEQFF.

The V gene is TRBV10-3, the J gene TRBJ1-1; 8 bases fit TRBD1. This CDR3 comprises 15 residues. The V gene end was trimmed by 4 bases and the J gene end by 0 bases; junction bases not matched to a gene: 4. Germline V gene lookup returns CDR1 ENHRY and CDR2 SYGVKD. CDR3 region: CAISGGGQVNTEAFF. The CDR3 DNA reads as TGTGCCATCAGTGGGGGGGGACAGGTGAACACTGAAGCTTTCTTT.

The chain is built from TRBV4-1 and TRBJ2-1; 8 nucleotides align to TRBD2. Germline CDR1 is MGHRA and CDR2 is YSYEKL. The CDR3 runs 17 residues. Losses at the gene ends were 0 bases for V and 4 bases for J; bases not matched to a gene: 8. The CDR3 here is CASSQEQGGLAYNEQFF. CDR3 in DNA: TGCGCCAGCAGCCAAGAGCAGGGAGGACTAGCTTACAATGAGCAGTTCTTC.

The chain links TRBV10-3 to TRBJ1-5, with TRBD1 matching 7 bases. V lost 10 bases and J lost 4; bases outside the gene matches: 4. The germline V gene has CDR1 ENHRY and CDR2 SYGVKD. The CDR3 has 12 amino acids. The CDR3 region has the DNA TGTGCCACTCAGGGGGGGAATCAGCCCCAGCATTTT. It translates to CATQGGNQPQHF.

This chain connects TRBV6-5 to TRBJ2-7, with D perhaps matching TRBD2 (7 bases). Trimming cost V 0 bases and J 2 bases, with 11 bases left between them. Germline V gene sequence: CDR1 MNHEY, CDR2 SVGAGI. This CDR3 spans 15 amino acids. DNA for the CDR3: TGTGCCAGCAGTTACTCGAAGGGGGGGACCTACGAGCAGTACTTC. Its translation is CASSYSKGGTYEQYF.

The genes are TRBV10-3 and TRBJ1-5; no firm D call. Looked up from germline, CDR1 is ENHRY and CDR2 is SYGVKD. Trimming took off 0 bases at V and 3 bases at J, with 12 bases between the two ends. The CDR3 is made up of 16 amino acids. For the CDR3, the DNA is TGTGCCATCAGTGAGTCAGTCGGGCAGGTCAATCAGCCCCAGCATTTT. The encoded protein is CAISESVGQVNQPQHF.

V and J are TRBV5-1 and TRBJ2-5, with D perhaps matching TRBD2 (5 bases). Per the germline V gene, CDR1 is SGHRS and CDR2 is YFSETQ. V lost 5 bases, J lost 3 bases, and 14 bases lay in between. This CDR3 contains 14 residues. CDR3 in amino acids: CASRWAPREETQYF. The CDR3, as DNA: TGCGCCAGCAGGTGGGCACCGAGGGAAGAGACCCAGTACTTC.

For the CDR3, the DNA is TGTGCCAGCAGTAGCCAGCGGAGTGGGCAAGAGACCCAGTACTTC. This codes for CASSSQRSGQETQYF. This sequence joins TRBV27 and TRBJ2-5; perhaps TRBD2 as D (5 bases). This CDR3 contains 15 residues. Germline lookup yields CDR1 MNHEY and CDR2 SMNVEV (reference sequence). Deletions cut 5 bases from V and 2 bases from J, with 15 bases between.

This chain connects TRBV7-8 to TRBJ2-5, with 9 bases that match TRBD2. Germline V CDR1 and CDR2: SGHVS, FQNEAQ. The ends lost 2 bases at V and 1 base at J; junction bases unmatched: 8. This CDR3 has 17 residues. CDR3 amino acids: CASSLYVSGGRQETQYF. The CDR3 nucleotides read TGTGCCAGCAGCTTATATGTTAGCGGGGGCCGCCAAGAGACCCAGTACTTC.

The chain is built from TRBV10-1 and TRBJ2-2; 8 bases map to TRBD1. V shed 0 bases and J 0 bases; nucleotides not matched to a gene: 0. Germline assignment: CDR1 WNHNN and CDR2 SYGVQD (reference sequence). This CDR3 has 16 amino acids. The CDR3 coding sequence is TGCGCCAGCAGTGAGTCGACAGGGGCGAACACCGGGGAGCTGTTTTTT. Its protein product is CASSESTGANTGELFF.

CDR3 region: CASRSDRDTEAFF. The CDR3 DNA sequence: TGTGCCAGCAGATCTGACAGGGACACTGAAGCTTTCTTT. The chain combines TRBV2 with TRBJ1-1; 7 bases fit TRBD1. This CDR3 contains 13 residues. V lost 6 bases and J lost 3; bases outside the gene matches: 4. Germline V gives CDR1 SNHLY, CDR2 FYNNEI.